These 25 T cell receptor beta chains originate from one sample sequenced in a study of T-cell reconstitution after alpha-beta-depleted transplantation in children. Molecular barcoding with unique molecular identifiers was used for the TCRbeta library. One entry per CDR3 protein results from TCRdb running MiXCR on the PCR reads. This sample yields about 90,000 distinct CDR3 sequences, of which around 16% are seen a single time; 15% to 20% belongs to the top ten. The sequencing here drew on PBMCs, mostly from graft donor cells, taken 180 days after TCRalphabeta/CD19-depleted stem cell transplant. The receptors here all came from a male patient aged 2-9 years who had a stem cell transplant for acute lymphoblastic leukemia, so the T cells may come from the graft donor.

The sample holds a few counts of this clonotype. The V gene is TRBV7-2, the J gene TRBJ2-5, with D uncertain. Germline CDR1 and CDR2: SGHTA and FQGNSA. The CDR3 spans 13 residues. V gave up 5 bases and J gave up 1 base, with 8 bases separating them. CDR3 protein: CASSPTPQETQYF. The CDR3 DNA reads as TGTGCCAGCAGCCCCACGCCCCAAGAGACCCAGTACTTC.

V gene TRBV5-1 combines with J gene TRBJ2-5, with TRBD2 as a possible D gene (5 bases). Germline V gene data show CDR1 as SGHRS and CDR2 as YFSETQ. The CDR3 is 15 amino acids. Deletions cut 0 bases from V and 4 bases from J, with 13 bases between. The CDR3 nucleotides are TGCGCCAGCAGCTTGGCCTCACCAGAGGGAGAGACCCAGTACTTC. It encodes CASSLASPEGETQYF.

V is TRBV7-8 and J is TRBJ1-3; D is perhaps TRBD1 (5 bases). CDR1 is SGHVS and CDR2 is FQNEAQ in the germline V gene. The CDR3 runs 12 residues. V lost 5 bases to trimming and J lost 8 bases, with 10 bases between them. The CDR3 region has the DNA TGTGCCAGCAGCCCCATGGGGGACACCATATATTTT. Its translation is CASSPMGDTIYF. Complete variable domain (other parts from reference TRBV7-8 and TRBJ1-3): GAGVSQSPRYKVAKRGQDVALRCDPISGHVSLFWYQQALGQGPEFLTYFQNEAQLDKSGLPSDRFFAERPEGSVSTLKIQRTQQEDSAVYLCASSPMGDTIYFGEGSWLTVV.

This clonotype showed up just a few times. The genes are TRBV12-3 or TRBV12-4 and TRBJ2-5; 7 positions match TRBD2. The CDR3 contains 15 residues. V was clipped by 6 bases and J by 2 bases; unmatched bases: 9. The CDR3 coding sequence is TGTGCCAGCAGAGTAGGAGCGGGGCTACAAGAGACCCAGTACTTC. Translating gives CASRVGAGLQETQYF.

The table lists this clonotype with a few counts. The chain recombines TRBV15 with TRBJ2-7, with D uncertain. Trimming removed 5 bases from V and 2 bases from J, with 10 bases in between. The length of the CDR3 is 13 residues. Germline CDR1 is LNHNV and CDR2 is YYDKDF (reference sequence). CDR3 region: CATSENMAYEQYF. In DNA, the CDR3 is TGTGCCACCAGCGAAAACATGGCCTACGAGCAGTACTTC.

This clonotype was seen more than once but under ten times. This may be a read error: a much more frequent sequence differs by one nucleotide. The V call is TRBV25-1, the J call TRBJ2-2; D gene ambiguous. This CDR3 contains 11 residues. V gave up 6 bases and J gave up 4 bases, with 3 bases separating them. Germline assignment: CDR1 MGHDK and CDR2 SYGVNS. The CDR3 DNA reads as TGTGCCAGCAGAAGCACCGGGGAGCTGTTTTTT. It yields the protein CASRSTGELFF.

This clonotype was found many times. V and J are TRBV5-1 and TRBJ1-1, with 8 bases lining up with TRBD1. CDR1 and CDR2 from the germline V gene are SGHRS and YFSETQ. Unmatched junction bases numbered 8, after V lost 2 bases and J lost 5 bases. The CDR3 spans 15 residues. The DNA for the CDR3 is TGCGCCAGCAGCTTCGTACAGGGGGAAAGGACTGAAGCTTTCTTT. Translation gives CASSFVQGERTEAFF.

CDR3 sequence (DNA): TGTGCCAGCAGTTTATGGGGACAGGCTAGGGGAGAGACCCAGTACTTC. Encoded protein: CASSLWGQARGETQYF. The rearrangement joins TRBV28 to TRBJ2-5; 8 bases are a match to TRBD1. J lost 4 bases, V lost 0 bases, and 7 bases had no gene match. The CDR3 sequence is 16 residues long. Germline lookup yields CDR1 MDHEN and CDR2 SYDVKM. Variable domain in full (rest from reference TRBV28 and TRBJ2-5): DVKVTQSSRYLVKRTGEKVFLECVQDMDHENMFWYRQDPGLGLRLIYFSYDVKMKEKGDIPEGYSVSREKKERFSLILESASTNQTSMYLCASSLWGQARGETQYFGPGTRLLVL.

The rearrangement links TRBV3-1 to TRBJ1-4; no definite D call. The germline gives CDR1 LGHDT, CDR2 YNNKEL (reference sequence). V lost 1 base to trimming and J lost 0 bases, with 9 bases between them. The CDR3 runs to 16 residues. CDR3 residues: CASSQGDLATNEKLFF. The CDR3 DNA follows: TGTGCCAGCAGCCAAGGAGATCTTGCAACTAATGAAAAACTGTTTTTT.

This clonotype was seen more than once but under ten times. The chain couples TRBV12-3 or TRBV12-4 to TRBJ2-7; tentatively, D is TRBD1 (6 bases). CDR3 size: 15 residues. Trimming removed 6 bases at V and 4 bases at J, with 19 bases between. The CDR3 DNA follows: TGTGCCAGCAGCCCGAGGACAGCACCCACTTACGAGCAGTACTTC. It translates to CASSPRTAPTYEQYF.

This rearrangement joins TRBV20-1 to TRBJ1-1; 10 nucleotides match TRBD1. Germline V gives CDR1 DFQATT, CDR2 SNEGSKA (reference sequence). The V segment lost 0 bases and the J segment 5 bases; nucleotides outside the gene matches: 6. CDR3 length equals 15 residues. CDR3 DNA sequence: TGCAGTGCTAGAGATTGGACAGGGGGGAGGACTGAAGCTTTCTTT. It is translated as CSARDWTGGRTEAFF.

A few counts support this clonotype. This sequence joins TRBV20-1 and TRBJ2-7; 7 bases map to TRBD1. Germline V lookup: CDR1 DFQATT, CDR2 SNEGSKA (reference sequence). The CDR3 has 15 residues. The J segment lost 1 base and the V segment lost 6 bases, leaving 12 bases of the junction unmatched. CDR3 protein: CSAMGSTGPSYEQYF. The CDR3 nucleotides are TGCAGTGCCATGGGTTCGACAGGGCCTTCCTACGAGCAGTACTTC.

This sequence joins TRBV12-3 or TRBV12-4 and TRBJ2-7, with 12 bases lining up with TRBD2. V shed 4 bases, J shed 1 base, and the junction held 2 bases outside the gene matches. The CDR3 covers 15 residues. The CDR3 protein is CASSWTSGESYEQYF. CDR3 DNA: TGTGCCAGCAGTTGGACTAGCGGGGAGTCCTACGAGCAGTACTTC.

This clonotype came up a few times. The CDR3 sequence: CSVEGANYNEQFF. In nucleotides, the CDR3 is TGCAGCGTTGAAGGGGCCAACTACAATGAGCAGTTCTTC. The genes are TRBV29-1 and TRBJ2-1; the D is unclear. Per the germline V gene, CDR1 is SQVTM and CDR2 is ANQGSEA. This CDR3 has 13 amino acids. Trimming stripped 1 base from V and 3 bases from J, with 7 bases between.

This clonotype has a count of ten or more. The genes are TRBV12-3 or TRBV12-4 and TRBJ2-5; 12 bases line up with TRBD2. The CDR3 loop spans 18 amino acids. The V and J ends lost 6 bases and 1 base, in that order; junction bases with no gene match: 12. The CDR3 DNA reads as TGTGCCAGCAGCCAAGCAACTGGGACTAGCGGGCGCCAAGAGACCCAGTACTTC. Protein: CASSQATGTSGRQETQYF.

This clonotype was picked up many times. V and J are TRBV29-1 and TRBJ1-2; TRBD1 might be the D (5 bases). The length of the CDR3 is 16 residues. Between the trimmed V and J ends, which lost 2 bases and 4 bases, there was a span of 20 bases. Germline V gene data show CDR1 as SQVTM and CDR2 as ANQGSEA. The CDR3 region has the DNA TGCAGCGTTGAAAAGGAAGGTCGCAGGGTGCCCTATGGCTACACCTTC. Translated: CSVEKEGRRVPYGYTF.

This clonotype was seen ten or more times. The rearrangement joins TRBV20-1 to TRBJ2-6; D is unresolved. Trimming shortened V by 3 bases and J by 0 bases, and 12 bases separated the two germline ends. CDR3 length: 16 residues. Germline lookup yields CDR1 DFQATT and CDR2 SNEGSKA (reference sequence). The CDR3 protein is CSASTGEDSGANVLTF. DNA for the CDR3: TGCAGTGCTAGTACTGGCGAAGACTCTGGGGCCAACGTCCTGACTTTC.

This clonotype was detected ten times or more. The J gene is TRBJ2-5, the V gene TRBV5-1; the D gene is possibly TRBD2 (5 bases). Trimming stripped 0 bases from V and 0 bases from J, with 9 bases between. Germline loops: CDR1 SGHRS, CDR2 YFSETQ. This CDR3 has 15 amino acids. CDR3 loop: CASSLGTGNQETQYF. CDR3 nucleotides: TGCGCCAGCAGCTTGGGGACCGGGAACCAAGAGACCCAGTACTTC.

The chain employs TRBV15 and TRBJ1-1, with unresolved D. The V gene's germline CDR1 is LNHNV and CDR2 YYDKDF (reference sequence). The CDR3 is made up of 15 amino acids. V lost 6 bases and J 2 bases, leaving 16 bases between the germline ends. The CDR3: CATSLTGGHNTEAFF. CDR3 bases: TGTGCCACCAGTCTGACGGGTGGCCATAACACTGAAGCTTTCTTT.

The rearrangement uses TRBV29-1 and TRBJ2-7, with TRBD1 as a possible D gene (6 bases). Deletions cut 4 bases from V and 2 bases from J, with 12 bases between. CDR3 length: 13 amino acids. Germline lookup yields CDR1 SQVTM and CDR2 ANQGSEA. The CDR3 DNA follows: TGCAGCGTTGTTCGACAGGCGACCTACGAGCAGTACTTC. Protein sequence: CSVVRQATYEQYF.

CDR3 DNA sequence: TGCAGTGCTAGGACCCAAAGGGCCCAAGAGACCCAGTACTTC. Its protein product is CSARTQRAQETQYF. The chain recombines TRBV20-1 with TRBJ2-5; no definite D call. The CDR3 extends over 14 amino acids. Germline V gene sequence: CDR1 DFQATT, CDR2 SNEGSKA (reference sequence). V lost 3 bases and J 1 base, leaving 12 bases between the germline ends.

This clonotype showed up just a few times. This rearrangement joins TRBV27 to TRBJ2-5, with 10 bases aligning to TRBD1. The V segment lost 6 bases and the J segment 5 bases; nucleotides outside the gene matches: 0. This CDR3 comprises 12 residues. Germline CDR1 reads MNHEY; CDR2 reads SMNVEV (reference sequence). CDR3 sequence reads: CASRTGGETQYF. The CDR3 nucleotides read TGTGCCAGCAGGACAGGGGGCGAGACCCAGTACTTC.

This clonotype is labeled as large (0.1 to 1%). The chain uses TRBV27 and TRBJ2-1, with 9 bases fitting TRBD1. CDR1 is MNHEY and CDR2 is SMNVEV in the germline V gene (reference sequence). V gave up 2 bases and J gave up 9 bases; unmatched junction bases: 5. The CDR3 contains 14 residues. CDR3 coding DNA: TGTGCCAGCAGTTTACCCTCGACAGGGGGTGAGCAGTTCTTC. It encodes CASSLPSTGGEQFF.

In its sample, this clonotype was seen many times. The chain employs TRBV7-8 and TRBJ2-7; 9 nucleotides align to TRBD1. Trimming at V came to 2 bases and at J to 4 bases, leaving 12 bases not matched to a gene. This CDR3 has 17 residues. Germline V CDR1 and CDR2: SGHVS, FQNEAQ. CDR3 residues: CASSLTPPGQGYYEQYF. CDR3 DNA sequence: TGTGCCAGCAGCTTAACGCCGCCGGGACAGGGATATTACGAGCAGTACTTC.

The chain links TRBV6-2 or TRBV6-3 to TRBJ1-2; TRBD1 agrees at 9 bases. V shed 7 bases, J shed 1 base, and the junction held 7 bases outside the gene matches. The CDR3 covers 15 residues. Germline-derived CDR1 and CDR2 are MNHEY and SVGEGT. In nucleotides, the CDR3 is TGTGCCAGCACCAACCGGACAGGGGATAACTATGGCTACACCTTC. Its translation: CASTNRTGDNYGYTF.